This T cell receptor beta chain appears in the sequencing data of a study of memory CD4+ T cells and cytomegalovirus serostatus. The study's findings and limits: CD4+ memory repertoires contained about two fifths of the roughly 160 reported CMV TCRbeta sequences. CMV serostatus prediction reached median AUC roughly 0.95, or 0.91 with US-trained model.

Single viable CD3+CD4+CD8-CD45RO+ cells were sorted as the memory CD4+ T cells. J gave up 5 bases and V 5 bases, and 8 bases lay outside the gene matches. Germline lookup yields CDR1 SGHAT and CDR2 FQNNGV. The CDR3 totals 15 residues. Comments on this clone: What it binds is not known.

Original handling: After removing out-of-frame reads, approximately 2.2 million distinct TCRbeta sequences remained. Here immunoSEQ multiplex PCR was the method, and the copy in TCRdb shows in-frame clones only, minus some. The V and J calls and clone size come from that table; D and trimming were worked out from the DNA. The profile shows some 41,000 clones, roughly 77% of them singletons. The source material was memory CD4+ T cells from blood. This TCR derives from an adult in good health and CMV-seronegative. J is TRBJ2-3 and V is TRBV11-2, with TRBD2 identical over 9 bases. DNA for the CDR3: TGTGCCAGCAGCCCTTACGGCGGGGGGGAAGATACGCAGTATTTT. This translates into CASSPYGGGEDTQYF.